Reported below is one TCR beta chain. Antigen: not known. This entry is derived from a study of graft-versus-host responses after intestinal transplantation. Findings and limits, study-wide: With peak circulating GvH clone levels came an association with early post-transplant HvG declines. GvH clones were found in recipient marrow; some appeared first in ileum or blood.

TCRdb keeps only in-frame clones here, not all; method: immunoSEQ multiplex PCR. Of about 96,000 clones listed, about 90% are singletons. The CDR3 contains 15 residues. V gave up 5 bases and J gave up 12 bases; unmatched junction bases: 13. Germline CDR1 reads WNHNN; CDR2 reads SYGVQD (reference sequence). The specimen comprised unstimulated CD4+ T cells sorted from spleen or lymph node cells, sampled before intestinal transplant. The rearrangement joins TRBV10-1 to TRBJ2-7; 13 nucleotides agree with TRBD2. The sequence came from a human donor who received an intestinal transplant. CDR3: CASSQGLAGVLYRYF. Here the CDR3 DNA reads TGCGCCAGCAGTCAAGGACTAGCGGGAGTACTTTATCGGTACTTC.